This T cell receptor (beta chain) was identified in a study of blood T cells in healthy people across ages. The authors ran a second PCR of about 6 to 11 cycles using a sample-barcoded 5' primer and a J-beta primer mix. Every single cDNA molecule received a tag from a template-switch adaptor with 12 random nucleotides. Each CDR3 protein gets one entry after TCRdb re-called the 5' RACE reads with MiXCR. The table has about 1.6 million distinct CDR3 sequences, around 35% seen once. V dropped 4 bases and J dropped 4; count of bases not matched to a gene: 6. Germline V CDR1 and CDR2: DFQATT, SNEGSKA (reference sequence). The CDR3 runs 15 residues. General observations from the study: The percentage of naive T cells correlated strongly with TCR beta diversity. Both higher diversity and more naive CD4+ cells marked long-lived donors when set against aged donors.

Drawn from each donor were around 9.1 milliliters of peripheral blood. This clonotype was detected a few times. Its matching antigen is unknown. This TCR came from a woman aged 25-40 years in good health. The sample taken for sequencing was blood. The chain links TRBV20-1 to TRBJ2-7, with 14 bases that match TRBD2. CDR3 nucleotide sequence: TGCAGTGCTAATCTCGGGACTAGCGGGAGTTACGAGCAGTACTTC. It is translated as CSANLGTSGSYEQYF.